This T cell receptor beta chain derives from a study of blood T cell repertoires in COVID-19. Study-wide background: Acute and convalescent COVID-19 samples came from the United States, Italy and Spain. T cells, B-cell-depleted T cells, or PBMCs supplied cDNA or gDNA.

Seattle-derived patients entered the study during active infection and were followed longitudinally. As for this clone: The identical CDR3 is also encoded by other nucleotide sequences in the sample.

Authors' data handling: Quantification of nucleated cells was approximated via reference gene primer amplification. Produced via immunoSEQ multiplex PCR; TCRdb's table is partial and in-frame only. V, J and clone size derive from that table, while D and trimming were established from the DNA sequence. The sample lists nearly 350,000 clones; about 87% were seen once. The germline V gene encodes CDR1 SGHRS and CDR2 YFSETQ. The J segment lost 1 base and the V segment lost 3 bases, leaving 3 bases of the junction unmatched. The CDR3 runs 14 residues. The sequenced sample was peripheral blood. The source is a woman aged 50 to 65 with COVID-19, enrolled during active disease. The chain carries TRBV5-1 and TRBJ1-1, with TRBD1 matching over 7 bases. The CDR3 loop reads CASSSGDRNTEAFF. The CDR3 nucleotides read TGCGCCAGCAGCTCCGGGGACAGGAACACTGAAGCTTTCTTT.